The present T cell receptor (beta chain) was sequenced within a study of response to subunit inactivated influenza vaccine. Regarding the study as a whole: T cells newly recruited by each seasonal influenza vaccination are few, the authors suggested.

Each CDR3 protein gets one entry after TCRdb re-called the RT-PCR reads with MiXCR. The sample yields 600,000 to 700,000 distinct CDR3 sequences, about 15% seen once. Regarding this clonotype: Its cognate antigen is unknown.

The specimen was PBMCs from blood, collected 14 to 15 days before vaccination. This receptor was obtained from a man aged 50 or older who received an inactivated influenza vaccine.

CDR3 sequence: CATSGRFSNQPQHF. The CDR3 coding sequence is TGTGCCACCAGTGGTCGGTTCAGCAATCAGCCCCAGCATTTT. The chain employs TRBV24-1 and TRBJ1-5, with no clear D. The germline V gene encodes CDR1 KGHDR and CDR2 SFDVKD. The CDR3 consists of 14 residues. The V end was cut by 5 bases, the J end by 1 base, with 8 bases between.